The present TCR beta chain was sequenced within a study of T-cell reconstitution after alpha-beta-depleted transplantation in children. As it was prepared, the TCRbeta library received unique molecular identifiers. From the PCR reads, TCRdb called clonotypes with MiXCR, one entry per CDR3 protein. The table lists 450,000 to 600,000 distinct CDR3 sequences, about 31% of them singletons, with less than 2.5% in the top ten. This receptor was taken from a human donor who donated a stem cell graft to a child with aplastic anemia. Material: PBMCs from the stem cell graft donor, obtained from the stem cell graft.

The CDR3 nucleotides read TGTGCCAGCAGTACCTACAGGGCAAACACTGAAGCTTTCTTT. Residues: CASSTYRANTEAFF. The rearrangement uses TRBV6-2 or TRBV6-3 and TRBJ1-1; D is perhaps TRBD1 (6 bases). Germline CDR1 is MNHEY and CDR2 is SVGEGT. V shed 5 bases and J shed 2 bases, with 12 bases lying between them. This CDR3 contains 14 residues.